This T cell receptor beta chain came from a study of blood T cell repertoires in COVID-19. At the level of the study: Both acute and convalescent COVID-19 samples were obtained from the United States, Italy and Spain. The analysed material was cDNA or gDNA that came from T cells, B-cell-depleted T cells, or PBMCs.

Trimming removed 2 bases from V and 8 bases from J, with 7 bases in between. CDR3 length equals 11 residues. Germline V CDR1 and CDR2: SQVTM, ANQGSEA. Per the original methods: Using reference gene primer amplification, nucleated cell counts were estimated. TCRdb's copy holds only in-frame clones and misses some; the assay was immunoSEQ multiplex PCR. D and trimming come from the DNA, and the V and J calls and clone size come from that table. The repertoire holds some 100,000 clones, with around 94% as singletons. This chain links TRBV29-1 with TRBJ1-3; D remains unclear. Source material: peripheral blood. This clonotype was sampled from a woman in her sixties with active COVID-19. The CDR3 nucleotides are TGCAGCGTTGAATGGGGAGACACCATATATTTT. Protein sequence: CSVEWGDTIYF.